These 32 T cell receptor beta chains originate from one sample sequenced in a study of Graves' ophthalmopathy and Graves' hyperthyroidism. Amplification of TCR beta CDR3 regions used RNA transcripts. An opening RT-PCR round employed HTBI primers and preceded a second-round multiplex PCR. TCRdb redid the calling of the multiplex PCR reads with MiXCR, one entry per CDR3 protein. The profile shows about 700,000 distinct CDR3 sequences, roughly two fifths of them singletons. Sequenced: peripheral blood. These receptors were taken from an adult man with Graves' ophthalmopathy.

The chain combines TRBV19 with TRBJ2-3, with 11 bases aligning to TRBD2. V lost 5 bases, J lost 1 base, and 2 bases stayed unmatched. CDR3 length equals 15 residues. Germline loops: CDR1 LNHDA, CDR2 SQIVND (reference sequence). The CDR3 reads CASSLLAGGTDTQYF. The CDR3, as DNA: TGTGCCAGTAGTCTACTAGCGGGAGGCACAGATACGCAGTATTTT. Full variable domain (remainder filled in from reference TRBV19 and TRBJ2-3): DGGITQSPKYLFRKEGQNVTLSCEQNLNHDAMYWYRQDPGQGLRLIYYSQIVNDFQKGDIAEGYSVSREKKESFPLTVTSAQKNPTAFYLCASSLLAGGTDTQYFGPGTRLTVL.

This clonotype was detected many times. CDR3 residues: CASSKSGTIYGYTF. The CDR3 DNA reads as TGTGCCAGCAGCAAAAGCGGGACTATCTATGGCTACACCTTC. This rearrangement joins TRBV7-9 to TRBJ1-2; tentatively, D is TRBD1 (5 bases). CDR1 SEHNR and CDR2 FQNEAQ come from the germline V gene (reference sequence). CDR3 length: 14 residues. Trimming shortened V by 5 bases and J by 4 bases, and 14 bases separated the two germline ends.

The chain uses TRBV29-1 and TRBJ2-6; 10 nucleotides match TRBD1. The CDR3 consists of 18 residues. Unmatched junction bases numbered 5, after V lost 0 bases and J lost 0 bases. Germline CDR1 is SQVTM and CDR2 is ANQGSEA. The DNA for the CDR3 is TGCAGCGTTGAAGAGCATGGGACAGGGGTCTCTGGGGCCAACGTCCTGACTTTC. Translating it yields CSVEEHGTGVSGANVLTF.

Points on this clonotype: The junction shows a germline mismatch at one end, possibly a read error. The genes are TRBV7-9 and TRBJ1-5; tentatively, D is TRBD1 (5 bases). CDR1 is SEHNR, CDR2 FQNEAQ, per germline (reference sequence). This CDR3 is built from 12 residues. This CDR3 is CASSGQDQSQHF. The CDR3 region has the DNA TGTGCCAGCAGCGGACAAGATCAGTCCCAGCATTTT.

With regard to this clonotype: At one end, the junction sequence differs from germline, possibly due to a read error. The chain has TRBV10-3 and TRBJ1-4, with D possibly TRBD1 on 5 matching bases. The CDR3 is made up of 15 amino acids. Germline assignment: CDR1 ENHRY and CDR2 SYGVKD. This CDR3 reads CASSEWHGGGEKLFF. The CDR3 region has the DNA TGTGCCAGCAGTGAGTGGCACGGTGGGGGTGAAAAACTGTTTTTT.

There are many counts of this clonotype. Written as DNA, the CDR3 is TGTGCCAGCAGTGCAAATTTTAGTCGGCTGGAATTGAACACTGAAGCTTTCTTT. It is translated as CASSANFSRLELNTEAFF. The rearrangement uses TRBV25-1 and TRBJ1-1; D is ambiguous. CDR1 is MGHDK, CDR2 SYGVNS, per germline. V lost 4 bases and J lost 0, with 21 bases in between. The CDR3 has 18 amino acids.

The table lists this clonotype with a count of one. One base away lies a much larger clone, so this may be a sequencing read error. The chain carries TRBV7-9 and TRBJ2-7; 10 nucleotides line up with TRBD1. This CDR3 is 16 amino acids long. CDR1 is SEHNR, CDR2 FQNEAQ, per germline (reference sequence). The CDR3 DNA sequence: TGTGCCAGCAGCATCACCGGGGGACAGGGGTTTTACGAGCAGCACTTC. The encoded protein is CASSITGGQGFYEQHF.

The V gene is TRBV25-1, the J gene TRBJ2-6; 7 bases fit TRBD1. The CDR3 spans 18 residues. CDR1 and CDR2 from the germline V gene are MGHDK and SYGVNS. Germline trimming cut 6 bases from V and 0 bases from J; bases unmatched to any gene: 11. The chain's CDR3 is CASSQQTGPPSGANVLTF. The CDR3 coding sequence is TGTGCCAGCAGCCAACAGACAGGGCCCCCCTCTGGGGCCAACGTCCTGACTTTC.

The J gene is TRBJ1-2, the V gene TRBV15, with 9 bases identical to TRBD1. CDR3 size: 15 residues. Germline CDR1 LNHNV, CDR2 YYDKDF (reference sequence). V shed 5 bases, J shed 0 bases, and the junction held 4 bases outside the gene matches. The DNA for the CDR3 is TGTGCCACCAGCTTGACAGGGGGAGCTAACTATGGCTACACCTTC. Its protein product is CATSLTGGANYGYTF. The entire variable domain, with the rest obtained from reference TRBV15 and TRBJ1-2, is as follows: DAMVIQNPRYQVTQFGKPVTLSCSQTLNHNVMYWYQQKSSQAPKLLFHYYDKDFNNEADTPDNFQSRRPNTSFCFLDIRSPGLGDTAMYLCATSLTGGANYGYTFGSGTRLTVV.

This clonotype was seen a few times. The chain has TRBV20-1 and TRBJ2-7, with D perhaps TRBD2 (7 bases). Between the trimmed V and J ends, which lost 0 bases and 5 bases, there was a span of 14 bases. There are 14 residues in the CDR3. The V gene's germline CDR1 is DFQATT and CDR2 SNEGSKA (reference sequence). CDR3 coding DNA: TGCAGTGCTAGAGATGTAGGGGGGGGGGACGAGCAGTACTTC. It encodes CSARDVGGGDEQYF.

This chain links TRBV11-1 with TRBJ1-1; D possibly corresponds to TRBD1 (6 bases). In germline, CDR1 is SGHAT, CDR2 FQDESV (reference sequence). V dropped 6 bases and J dropped 4 bases, with 12 bases sitting between them. There are 13 residues in the CDR3. CDR3 in DNA: TGTGCCAGCAGAGATACAGGGTTCACTGAAGCTTTCTTT. Translated: CASRDTGFTEAFF. The whole variable domain, filled in from reference TRBV11-1 and TRBJ1-1, reads EAEVAQSPRYKITEKSQAVAFWCDPISGHATLYWYRQILGQGPELLVQFQDESVVDDSQLPKDRFSAERLKGVDSTLKIQPAELGDSAMYLCASRDTGFTEAFFGQGTRLTVV.

This chain joins TRBV20-1 and TRBJ1-1; weak D call: TRBD1 (5 bases). V lost 5 bases, J lost 1 base, and 8 bases lay in between. The CDR3 sequence is 12 residues long. The germline V gene has CDR1 DFQATT and CDR2 SNEGSKA (reference sequence). The CDR3 DNA reads TGCAGTGCTGGGGCAGGGAACACTGAAGCTTTCTTT. Its protein is CSAGAGNTEAFF.

The chain has TRBV5-6 and TRBJ2-5; 10 bases line up with TRBD1. CDR1 and CDR2 from the germline V gene are SGHDT and YYEEEE. J was trimmed by 5 bases and V by 6 bases; bases with no gene match: 4. The CDR3 spans 13 residues. This chain's CDR3 is CASTLTGGETQYF. CDR3 bases: TGTGCCAGCACCCTGACAGGGGGCGAGACCCAGTACTTC.

The rearrangement uses TRBV9 and TRBJ1-2; D is unclear. The germline CDR1 and CDR2 sequences are SGDLS and YYNGEE. This CDR3 has 12 amino acids. The V end lost 3 bases, the J end lost 12 bases, and 15 bases lay between the germline ends. CDR3 sequence (DNA): TGTGCCAGCAGCGCTGGGCGGACGAGTGACACCTTC. It encodes CASSAGRTSDTF.

The DNA of the CDR3 is TGTGCCAGCAGCCGACTCCCACGGGGCGGTTCACCCCTCCACTTT. This encodes CASSRLPRGGSPLHF. J is TRBJ1-6 and V is TRBV9; maybe TRBD1 (5 bases). CDR3 size: 15 residues. V lost 4 bases, J lost 9 bases, and 17 bases lay in between. Per the germline V gene, CDR1 is SGDLS and CDR2 is YYNGEE. Drawing the rest from reference TRBV9 and TRBJ1-6, the complete variable domain is DSGVTQTPKHLITATGQRVTLRCSPRSGDLSVYWYQQSLDQGLQFLIQYYNGEERAKGNILERFSAQQFPDLHSELNLSSLELGDSALYFCASSRLPRGGSPLHFGNGTRLTVT.

This clonotype has ten or more counts. V usage is TRBV7-9 and J usage is TRBJ1-5, with D possibly being TRBD1 (6 bases). This CDR3 has 15 amino acids. Per germline, CDR1 SEHNR and CDR2 FQNEAQ (reference sequence). The V end lost 1 base, the J end lost 4 bases, and 11 bases lay between the germline ends. The CDR3 bases are TGTGCCAGCAGCTTAGGGTCAGGGGAGAATCAGCCCCAGCATTTT. Its translation is CASSLGSGENQPQHF.

The genes are TRBV20-1 and TRBJ2-7; D is unclear. The DNA end is a closer match to TRBJ2-1, so the J assignment may be wrong. The CDR3 runs 11 residues. Per the germline V gene, CDR1 is DFQATT and CDR2 is SNEGSKA (reference sequence). CDR3 in amino acids: CSARSYNEQFF. For the CDR3, the DNA is TGCAGTGCAAGATCGTACAATGAGCAGTTCTTC.

Many counts were recorded for this clonotype. The gene calls are TRBV2 and TRBJ1-5; TRBD1 is a possible D gene (6 bases). CDR1 and CDR2 (germline): SNHLY, FYNNEI. Deletions cut 4 bases from V and 6 bases from J, with 13 bases between. There are 14 residues in the CDR3. The CDR3 sequence is CASSASGAGQPQHF. The CDR3 region has the DNA TGTGCCAGCAGTGCGTCAGGGGCAGGTCAGCCCCAGCATTTT.

CDR3 sequence: CSASQSGTGEDEQYF. CDR3 DNA: TGCAGTGCTAGTCAATCCGGGACAGGGGAAGACGAGCAGTACTTC. V usage is TRBV20-1 and J usage is TRBJ2-7; TRBD1 matches at 10 bases. Trimming at V came to 3 bases and at J to 5 bases, leaving 10 bases not matched to a gene. This CDR3 has 15 residues. Per germline, CDR1 DFQATT and CDR2 SNEGSKA (reference sequence).

The V and J genes are TRBV20-1 and TRBJ1-5; TRBD1 agrees at 7 bases. CDR3 size: 14 residues. The trim removed 2 bases at V and 4 bases at J, leaving 5 bases unmatched. Germline V gives CDR1 DFQATT, CDR2 SNEGSKA (reference sequence). This CDR3 reads CSARRGQTNQPQHF. CDR3 nucleotides: TGCAGTGCTAGACGGGGACAGACAAATCAGCCCCAGCATTTT.

This clonotype was counted many times. V usage is TRBV24-1 and J usage is TRBJ1-2; D not resolved. V was cut by 4 bases and J by 11 bases, with 22 bases left in between. The CDR3 is 15 residues long. In germline, CDR1 is KGHDR, CDR2 SFDVKD. The CDR3 sequence is CATSERTAGDVRYTF. The CDR3 DNA sequence: TGTGCCACCAGTGAGCGGACGGCCGGTGACGTGAGATACACCTTC.

This clonotype showed up just a few times. The chain joins TRBV7-3 to TRBJ2-5; maybe TRBD1 (6 bases). This CDR3 region has 14 residues. CDR1 is SGHTA, CDR2 FQGTGA, per germline. V was shortened by 6 bases and J by 3 bases, with 14 bases between the two germline ends. The CDR3 DNA reads as TGTGCCAGCAGTCCCACAGGGAACAAAGAGACCCAGTACTTC. Translated: CASSPTGNKETQYF.

Many counts were recorded for this clonotype. One end of the junction is discordant with germline, which a read error may explain. This sequence joins TRBV7-9 and TRBJ2-5, with D perhaps TRBD1 (5 bases). CDR1 SEHNR and CDR2 FQNEAQ come from the germline V gene (reference sequence). The CDR3 is 13 amino acids. Here the CDR3 DNA reads TGCGCCAGCAGTTCCCAGGGCCAAGAGACCCAGTACTTC. This gives the protein CASSSQGQETQYF.

The chain uses TRBV20-1 and TRBJ2-2, with 8 bases aligning to TRBD1. Germline V gives CDR1 DFQATT, CDR2 SNEGSKA (reference sequence). The length of the CDR3 is 15 residues. V was clipped by 2 bases and J by 7 bases; unmatched bases: 9. The chain's CDR3 is CSARTHRGIGGELFF. CDR3 nucleotide sequence: TGCAGTGCTAGAACGCACAGGGGGATCGGCGGGGAGCTGTTTTTT.

This clonotype was observed once. A much more abundant neighbour one base away suggests this may be a read error. This chain joins TRBV14 and TRBJ1-2; weak D call: TRBD1 (5 bases). The V end was cut by 6 bases, the J end by 2 bases, with 10 bases between. CDR1 is SGHDN and CDR2 is FVKESK in the germline V gene. The CDR3 consists of 13 residues. The CDR3 DNA follows: TGTGCCAGCAGGGAACGGGGGAACTATGGCTACACCTTC. As protein: CASRERGNYGYTF.

The CDR3 nucleotides read TGTGCCAGCAGCCAATGGGGTGCGGGAGGGCCGATGAGCCAATTCAACGAGCAGTACTTC. It codes for CASSQWGAGGPMSQFNEQYF. V is TRBV14 and J is TRBJ2-7; TRBD2 matches 9 bases. The V segment lost 2 bases and the J segment 5 bases; nucleotides outside the gene matches: 22. Germline V CDR1 and CDR2: SGHDN, FVKESK. This CDR3 contains 20 residues.

There are many counts of this clonotype. This sequence joins TRBV29-1 and TRBJ1-4; D gene ambiguous. Germline V gives CDR1 SQVTM, CDR2 ANQGSEA. CDR3 length: 17 residues. V lost 0 bases to trimming and J lost 0 bases, with 14 bases between them. Here the CDR3 DNA reads TGCAGCGTTGAAGATCCCTATCGCTCGTCAACTAATGAAAAACTGTTTTTT. Translating it yields CSVEDPYRSSTNEKLFF.

This clonotype has only a few counts. This chain connects TRBV7-9 to TRBJ2-5; 7 nucleotides match TRBD1. V shed 5 bases and J 0 bases; nucleotides not matched to a gene: 6. The CDR3 runs 15 residues. Germline-derived CDR1 and CDR2 are SEHNR and FQNEAQ (reference sequence). CDR3 DNA: TGTGCCAGCAGCGTCCGGGACAGCTACCAAGAGACCCAGTACTTC. Amino acid sequence: CASSVRDSYQETQYF.

The chain is built from TRBV25-1 and TRBJ1-2; a weak D match, TRBD1 (5 bases). Trimming left V 4 bases short and J 5 bases short, with 14 bases between. The CDR3 sequence is 14 residues long. Per germline, CDR1 MGHDK and CDR2 SYGVNS. CDR3 sequence: CASSAGTGGYGYTF. CDR3 in DNA: TGTGCCAGCAGTGCTGGGACGGGGGGATATGGCTACACCTTC.

Ten or more counts support this clonotype. This may arise from a read error, as a much more abundant clone is one base away. The CDR3 spells CASSLANQSQHF. The CDR3 DNA reads TGTGCCAGCAGCTTAGCCAATCAGTCCCAGCATTTT. The chain has TRBV7-9 and TRBJ1-5, with D hard to call. The CDR3 runs to 12 residues. Germline CDR1 is SEHNR and CDR2 is FQNEAQ (reference sequence).

The sample holds one count of this clonotype. The chain carries TRBV10-3 and TRBJ2-7; 11 bases line up with TRBD1. This CDR3 has 15 residues. Looked up from germline, CDR1 is ENHRY and CDR2 is SYGVKD. V dropped 3 bases and J dropped 5; count of bases not matched to a gene: 6. The CDR3 DNA sequence: TGTGCCATCAGTGATCGGACAGGGGGCCGTAACGAGCAGTACTTC. This translates into CAISDRTGGRNEQYF.

V is TRBV15 and J is TRBJ2-3; no clear D. The germline gives CDR1 LNHNV, CDR2 YYDKDF (reference sequence). Trimming removed 8 bases from V and 2 bases from J, with 5 bases in between. The CDR3 runs to 11 residues. CDR3 coding DNA: TGTGCCACCTTCGACACAGATACGCAGTATTTT. Encoded protein: CATFDTDTQYF.